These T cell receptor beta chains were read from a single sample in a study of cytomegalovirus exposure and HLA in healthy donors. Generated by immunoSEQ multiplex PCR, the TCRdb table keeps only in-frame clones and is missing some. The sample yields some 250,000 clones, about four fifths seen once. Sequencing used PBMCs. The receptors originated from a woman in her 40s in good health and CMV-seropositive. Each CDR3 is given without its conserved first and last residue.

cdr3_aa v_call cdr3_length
ASSDRGGLQETQY TRBV6-6 13
ASSLLEGLGNTGELF TRBV11-2 15
AIREREQETQY TRBV10-3 11
ASSFGRGGLNEQF TRBV11-2 13
ASTQQGYSNQPQH TRBV6-1 13
ASSGGTSNEQF TRBV7-2 11
ASSGVGIDRVGNQPQH TRBV6-1 16
ASSVQTGELF TRBV9 10
ASSLGHPNTGELF TRBV5-1 13
ASSSGQGYEQY TRBV5-4 11
ASSLGFREIGHEKLF TRBV5-1 15
ACRTGPNEKLF TRBV28 11
ASSVGFQDRYNEQF TRBV9 14
ATGQGGNQPQH TRBV6-4 11
ASSLYGSSYEQY TRBV7-3 12
ASSLETSGVAYNEQF TRBV5-1 15
ASSPLLAGTYEQY TRBV4-2 13
ASSLRTVPHSSVFSQY TRBV5-6 16
ASSQGTGAQYEQY TRBV19 13
ASSDPSGTGIVSNQPQH TRBV2 17
ASSDGTSGPDTQY TRBV10-1 13
ATSRLGTGRGNEQY TRBV15 14
AGRPLSGGASTDTQY TRBV7-6 15